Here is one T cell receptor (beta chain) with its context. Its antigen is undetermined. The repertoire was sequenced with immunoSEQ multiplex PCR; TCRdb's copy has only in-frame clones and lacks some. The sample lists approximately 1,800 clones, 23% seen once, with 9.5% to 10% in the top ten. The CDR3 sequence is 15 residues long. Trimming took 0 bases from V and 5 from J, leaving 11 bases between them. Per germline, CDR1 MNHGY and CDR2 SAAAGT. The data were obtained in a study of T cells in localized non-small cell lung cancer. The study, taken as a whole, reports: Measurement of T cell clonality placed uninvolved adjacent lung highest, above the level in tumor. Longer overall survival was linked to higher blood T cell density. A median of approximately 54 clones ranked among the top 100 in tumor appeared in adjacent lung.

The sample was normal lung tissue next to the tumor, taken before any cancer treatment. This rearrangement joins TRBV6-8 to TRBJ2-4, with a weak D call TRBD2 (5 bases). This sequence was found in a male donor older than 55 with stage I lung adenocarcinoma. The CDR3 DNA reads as TGTGCCAGCAGTTACTCGGGAGACCCCCAAAACATTCAGTACTTC. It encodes CASSYSGDPQNIQYF.